The 22 T cell receptor beta chains presented below share a single source sample, sequenced in a study of T cell clonality in common variable immunodeficiency. Measured with immunoSEQ multiplex PCR; TCRdb has only the in-frame clones, and not every one. The sample has over 45,000 clones, none seen only once; the top ten hold roughly 2%. Source material: peripheral blood mononuclear cells. The receptor set was obtained from a person aged 18 to 70 in good health.

This clone was recorded a few times. Read sequence stops 3 residues before the CDR3 end, and the germline J gene provides the missing end. J is TRBJ1-2 and V is TRBV20-1; 8 bases align to TRBD1. The germline CDR1 and CDR2 sequences are DFQATT and SNEGSKA (reference sequence). The CDR3 covers 14 residues. The V gene end was trimmed by 4 bases and the J gene end by 6 bases; junction bases not matched to a gene: 10. The sequenced CDR3 bases are TGCAGTGCTACACCTAGAGACAGGGGCCATGGC. It codes for CSATPRDRGHG. The CDR3 as a whole reads CSATPRDRGHGYTF.

This clone was seen at least ten times. The CDR3 end is not reached by the read, which stops 3 residues before it; the germline J gene fills it in. The chain joins TRBV19 to TRBJ1-5; D perhaps matches TRBD1 (5 bases). The CDR3 consists of 17 residues. CDR1 is LNHDA and CDR2 is SQIVND in the germline V gene (reference sequence). V was shortened by 10 bases and J by 6 bases, with 28 bases between the two germline ends. The sequenced CDR3 bases are TGTGCCACCCTATGGTATATTTGGACACTCGATGTTCAGCCC. Translating gives CATLWYIWTLDVQP. The full CDR3 sequence reads CATLWYIWTLDVQPQHF.

A few counts support this clone. The CDR3 is cut off 3 residues early in the read; its end comes from the germline J gene. This sequence joins TRBV7-6 and TRBJ1-4; possibly TRBD1 for D (5 bases). The germline CDR1 and CDR2 sequences are SGHVS and FNYEAQ. The CDR3 spans 14 residues. This chain's CDR3 is CASSSVGGRSPLFF. CDR3 DNA (partial): TGTGCCAGCAGCTCTGTCGGGGGACGGTCACCA.

As to this clone: The CDR3 extends 3 residues past the end of the read, so its final part is completed from the germline J gene. The chain employs TRBV18 and TRBJ1-2; the D gene is possibly TRBD1 (6 bases). This CDR3 is built from 14 residues. Germline values: CDR1 KGHSH, CDR2 LQKENI. The part of the CDR3 DNA that was read is TGTGCCAGCTCACTAGCGGGGGGGCCCAATGAC. This codes for CASSLAGGPND. The whole CDR3 reads CASSLAGGPNDYTF.

This clone was seen repeatedly, ten times or more. At one of its ends the junction is not consistent with the germline gene, which may arise from a read error. The read finishes 3 residues shy of the CDR3 end, and the germline J gene is used to complete it. The J gene is TRBJ2-3, the V gene TRBV12-3 or TRBV12-4; D not certain. The CDR3 is 13 residues long. CDR3 DNA (partial): TGTGCCAGCGGTTTGCGGTACACAGATACG. Its protein is CASGLRYTDT. In full, the CDR3 is CASGLRYTDTQYF.

This clone was counted a few times. Read data end 3 residues before the CDR3 end; the end is taken from the germline J gene. V and J are TRBV7-1 and TRBJ1-2, with D possibly matching TRBD1 (6 bases). TRBV7-1 is an open reading frame, and its role is uncertain. With 3 bases removed from V and 5 bases from J, the gap between germline ends came to 34 bases. The CDR3 length is 21 residues. The part of the CDR3 DNA that was read is TGTGCCAGCAGCTCTTTCCGGAGTACGCGGACAGAAGGGATGTATGATTATGGC. Translated, it gives CASSSFRSTRTEGMYDYG. The whole CDR3 protein is CASSSFRSTRTEGMYDYGYTF.

There are many counts of this clone. The read ends 3 residues before the CDR3 terminus; that terminus is restored from the germline J gene. The chain is built from TRBV7-6 and TRBJ1-2, with 9 bases identical to TRBD1. After removal of 1 base from V and 6 bases from J, the junction contained 3 bases not matched to a gene. The length of the CDR3 is 14 residues. CDR1 is SGHVS, CDR2 FNYEAQ, per germline. The CDR3 here is CASSLGGTGNGYTF. The CDR3 bases that were read are TGTGCCAGCAGCTTAGGAGGGACAGGGAATGGC.

As concerns this clone: The read ends 3 residues shy of where the CDR3 ends; the end is completed using the germline J gene. V is TRBV7-9 and J is TRBJ2-2; D is perhaps TRBD1 (5 bases). This CDR3 is built from 15 residues. Germline loops: CDR1 SEHNR, CDR2 FQNEAQ (reference sequence). The part of the CDR3 DNA that was read is TGTGCCAGCAGCTTAGGGGGCTCCGCTAATGAAAAG. Translated, it gives CASSLGGSANEK. The full CDR3 reads CASSLGGSANEKLFF.

The table lists this clone with a few counts. The observed sequence ends 3 residues before the CDR3 terminus, with the missing tail filled in from the germline J gene. This chain uses TRBV5-6 with TRBJ1-2; 9 positions match TRBD1. The CDR3 has 15 amino acids. The trim removed 0 bases at V and 7 bases at J, leaving 7 bases unmatched. The germline V gene encodes CDR1 SGHDT and CDR2 YYEEEE. CDR3 residues: CASSLGLQGALGYTF. The part of the CDR3 DNA that was read is TGTGCCAGCAGCTTGGGATTACAGGGGGCGCTTGGC.

On this clone itself: The sequence runs out 3 residues before the end of the CDR3; the remainder is reconstructed from the germline J gene. The chain employs TRBV5-1 and TRBJ2-1; 10 positions agree with TRBD2. Per the germline V gene, CDR1 is SGHRS and CDR2 is YFSETQ. The CDR3 contains 16 residues. V lost 2 bases and J lost 4; bases outside the gene matches: 6. The CDR3 is CASSFRAGGQYNEQFF. Incomplete CDR3 DNA: TGCGCCAGCAGCTTTAGAGCGGGAGGGCAGTACAATGAG. The variable domain in full, with the rest retrieved from reference TRBV5-1 and TRBJ2-1, is KAGVTQTPRYLIKTRGQQVTLSCSPISGHRSVSWYQQTPGQGLQFLFEYFSETQRNKGNFPGRFSGRQFSNSRSEMNVSTLELGDSALYLCASSFRAGGQYNEQFFGPGTRLTVL.

This clone appeared many times. The read ends 3 residues early relative to the CDR3; the germline J gene fills the gap. The chain has TRBV2 and TRBJ2-7; TRBD2 agrees at 7 bases. V shed 5 bases, J shed 5 bases, and the junction held 6 bases outside the gene matches. CDR1 SNHLY and CDR2 FYNNEI come from the germline V gene. This CDR3 has 13 amino acids. Incomplete CDR3 DNA: TGTGCCAGCAGTTCTCAGGGAGGGGACGAG. Its protein is CASSSQGGDE. The complete CDR3 protein is CASSSQGGDEQYF.

There are a few counts of this clone. The CDR3 end falls 3 residues outside the read, so it is completed with the germline J gene. The chain joins TRBV7-6 to TRBJ2-3; 9 positions agree with TRBD1. V gave up 2 bases and J gave up 5 bases; unmatched junction bases: 11. The germline gives CDR1 SGHVS, CDR2 FNYEAQ. This CDR3 comprises 17 residues. The CDR3 sequence is CASSLRRDRVDRDTQYF. The covered CDR3 bases are TGTGCCAGCAGCTTAAGACGGGACAGGGTCGACAGAGATACG.

With respect to this clone: The CDR3 end is not reached by the read, which stops 3 residues before it; the germline J gene fills it in. V usage is TRBV13 and J usage is TRBJ2-3, with TRBD2 identical over 8 bases. Germline CDR1 is PRHDT and CDR2 is FYEKMQ (reference sequence). This CDR3 is 16 amino acids long. The sequenced CDR3 bases are TGTGCCAGCAGCTCTCCCCGTGGCGGGAGGCGGGAGACG. Amino acid sequence: CASSSPRGGRRET. The complete CDR3 protein is CASSSPRGGRRETQYF. The full variable domain, in which reference TRBV13 and TRBJ2-3 provide the parts outside the CDR3, is AAGVIQSPRHLIKEKRETATLKCYPIPRHDTVYWYQQGPGQDPQFLISFYEKMQSDKGSIPDRFSAQQFSDYHSELNMSSLELGDSALYFCASSSPRGGRRETQYFGPGTRLTVL.

This clone was observed at least ten times. The read gets to within 3 residues of the CDR3 end, and the germline J gene fills in the rest. V is TRBV7-2 and J is TRBJ2-7; 7 positions agree with TRBD1. The junction had 8 bases not matched to a gene; V was cut back by 4 bases and J by 2 bases. CDR3 length equals 15 residues. Germline-derived CDR1 and CDR2 are SGHTA and FQGNSA. The DNA read from the CDR3 is TGTGCCAGCAGCTCGGACAGGTGGGACCCCTACGAG. Amino acid sequence: CASSSDRWDPYE. The whole CDR3 protein is CASSSDRWDPYEQYF. Filled out from reference TRBV7-2 and TRBJ2-7, the complete variable domain reads GAGVSQSPSNKVTEKGKDVELRCDPISGHTALYWYRQSLGQGLEFLIYFQGNSAPDKSGLPSDRFSAERTGGSVSTLTIQRTQQEDSAVYLCASSSDRWDPYEQYFGPGTRLTVT.

About this clone itself: The read is 3 residues too short to cover the CDR3 end, so that end is filled in from the germline J gene. This rearrangement joins TRBV5-1 to TRBJ2-3; 7 bases fit TRBD2. The CDR3 has 16 residues. CDR1 is SGHRS, CDR2 YFSETQ, per germline. The CDR3 sequence is CASSFYGWREKETQYF. The sequenced CDR3 bases are TGCGCCAGCAGCTTTTATGGCTGGCGGGAGAAAGAGACG.

In its sample, this clone was seen a few times. The CDR3 end falls 3 residues outside the read, so it is completed with the germline J gene. The gene calls are TRBV6-2 or TRBV6-3 and TRBJ2-2; D is unclear. Germline assignment: CDR1 MNHEY and CDR2 SVGEGT. CDR3 size: 12 residues. The CDR3 loop is CASSYPTEKLFF. CDR3 DNA, as far as it was read: TGTGCCAGCAGTTACCCGACTGAAAAG.

This clone came up many times. The DNA ends 3 residues before the CDR3 does, and the rest of the CDR3 is filled in from the germline J gene. This chain connects TRBV18 to TRBJ2-2; 11 bases align to TRBD1. The length of the CDR3 is 16 residues. V lost 3 bases to trimming and J lost 4 bases; unmatched junction nucleotides: 4. Germline CDR1 reads KGHSH; CDR2 reads LQKENI. The CDR3 loop reads CASSPLGQGATGELFF. Partial CDR3 DNA: TGTGCCAGCTCACCTCTCGGACAGGGGGCCACCGGGGAG.

This clone was counted ten times or more. The missing CDR3 end, 3 residues past where the read stops, is filled in from the germline J gene. The genes are TRBV30 and TRBJ2-3; the D gene is possibly TRBD2 (5 bases). There are 14 residues in the CDR3. Germline V CDR1 and CDR2: GTSNPN, SVGIG (reference sequence). Trimming cost V 3 bases and J 2 bases, with 12 bases left between them. CDR3 DNA (partial): TGTGCCTGGAGGTCTAAGCGGATCACAGATACG. Its protein is CAWRSKRITDT. The CDR3 as a whole reads CAWRSKRITDTQYF.

This clone was seen at least ten times. The read stops 3 residues short of the end of the CDR3; the missing end is completed from the germline J gene. This chain connects TRBV20-1 to TRBJ2-5; TRBD1 matches 8 bases. This CDR3 comprises 15 residues. The V gene end was trimmed by 0 bases and the J gene end by 5 bases; junction bases not matched to a gene: 8. Germline CDR1 is DFQATT and CDR2 is SNEGSKA (reference sequence). CDR3 loop: CSARDPQGADETQYF. The CDR3 bases that were read are TGCAGTGCTAGAGATCCCCAGGGGGCTGACGAGACC.

This clone was recorded at least ten times. With the read ending 3 residues before the CDR3 end, the germline J gene is used to fill in that end. The J gene is TRBJ2-2, the V gene TRBV18; tentatively, D is TRBD1 (6 bases). Germline V CDR1 and CDR2: KGHSH, LQKENI. The CDR3 is made up of 16 amino acids. Trimming left V 4 bases short and J 7 bases short, with 19 bases between. The CDR3 is CASSQPTYRGGGELFF. The covered CDR3 bases are TGTGCCAGCTCACAACCAACTTACCGAGGGGGCGGGGAG.

In this sample, this clone turned up many times. The sequenced part of the CDR3 DNA is TGTGCCAGCAGCTTAGACATCCCAGACAATCAGCCC. This codes for CASSLDIPDNQP. The whole CDR3 protein is CASSLDIPDNQPQHF. The J gene is TRBJ1-5, the V gene TRBV7-9; D is unresolved. The read terminates 3 residues before the CDR3 end, so the remaining end is supplied by the germline J gene. Germline values: CDR1 SEHNR, CDR2 FQNEAQ (reference sequence). This CDR3 has 15 amino acids. V was trimmed by 1 base and J by 3 bases, leaving 10 bases between them.

This clone appeared many times. The read terminates 3 residues before the CDR3 end, so the remaining end is supplied by the germline J gene. This chain joins TRBV14 and TRBJ2-7; 10 bases map to TRBD2. Trimming removed 1 base from V and 4 bases from J; junction bases left unmatched: 16. Germline V lookup: CDR1 SGHDN, CDR2 FVKESK. CDR3 length: 19 residues. The CDR3 sequence is CASSQARLAGVPGVYEQYF. The part of the CDR3 DNA that was read is TGTGCCAGCAGCCAAGCTAGGCTAGCGGGAGTCCCAGGGGTGTACGAG.